A selection of T cell receptor beta chains follows, all from one sample in a study of CXCR3-negative and CXCR3-positive naive CD8 T cells. TCRdb reprocessed the 5' RACE reads, keeping one entry per CDR3 protein, no DNA. Reported are some 130,000 distinct CDR3 sequences; the ten largest clones contain approximately 0.54%. Sequencing was done on a sample of naive CXCR3+ CD8+ T cells from blood. The receptors were sampled from a human donor in good health. Some clones in this sample may be carry-over from other donors' samples. CDR3s include the opening cysteine and the closing phenylalanine or tryptophan.

CASRSLAGGPADTQYF	TRBV11-2	TRBJ2-3	16
CASSLSTGGMYEQYF	TRBV7-6	TRBJ2-7	15
CASSAGGSTEAFF	TRBV7-9	TRBJ1-1	13
CASSLMGNEQYF	TRBV7-9	TRBJ2-7	12
CASSLFRGTEQFF	TRBV7-3	TRBJ2-1	13
CASSPSGGSNQPQHF	TRBV18	TRBJ1-5	15
CASSDKDTGELFF	TRBV4-1	TRBJ2-2	13
CASSGLNPAGGSTDTQYF	TRBV10-2	TRBJ2-3	18
CASTHGDTQYF	TRBV6-2/TRBV6-3	TRBJ2-3	11
CASSLRQGLYNEQFF	TRBV5-1	TRBJ2-1	15
CASSLFSNTEAFF	TRBV7-6	TRBJ1-1	13
CASSFGLAGAYEQYF	TRBV19	TRBJ2-7	15
CASSLKGSYQPQHF	TRBV7-9	TRBJ1-5	14
CASSQGQGLETQYF	TRBV6-6	TRBJ2-5	14
CASRQIQGSNEQFF	TRBV11-2	TRBJ2-1	14
CASSLAPAAPEQFF	TRBV7-8	TRBJ2-1	14
CASSFGTGRNTEAFF	TRBV9	TRBJ1-1	15
CASSLAVTGELFF	TRBV7-6	TRBJ2-2	13
CASSSLGLYTF	TRBV5-6	TRBJ1-2	11
CASSQEWLQEGSNEKLFF	TRBV3-1	TRBJ1-4	18
CASSQDLRAEQYF	TRBV4-1	TRBJ2-7	13
CASRASYRDTAAFF	TRBV7-9	TRBJ1-1	14
CASSQVGTATNEKLFF	TRBV4-2	TRBJ1-4	16
CASSSGDREVDEQYF	TRBV7-2	TRBJ2-7	15
CATSDRTGTGPTDTQYF	TRBV24-1	TRBJ2-3	17
CASSTSGTLSGYTF	TRBV12-3/TRBV12-4	TRBJ1-2	14
CASSLLGGENSPLHF	TRBV28	TRBJ1-6	15
CAWTWGGGLDEQFF	TRBV30	TRBJ2-1	14
CASSLAAGESSYNEQFF	TRBV7-8	TRBJ2-1	17
CASRRRETGQNTGELFF	TRBV6-2/TRBV6-3	TRBJ2-2	17
CASSYGDRGLSNQPQHF	TRBV6-5	TRBJ1-5	17
CASSLAGWYEQYF	TRBV28	TRBJ2-7	13
CASSQLGAGHEQFF	TRBV7-6	TRBJ2-1	14
CASSSLTNTEKLFF	TRBV28	TRBJ1-4	14
CASSLGTGTSTDTQYF	TRBV5-1	TRBJ2-3	16
CASSPTDGLGGETQYF	TRBV12-3/TRBV12-4	TRBJ2-5	16
CASSSDSYEQFF	TRBV5-1	TRBJ2-1	12
CASSLNLAGGNEQFF	TRBV7-3	TRBJ2-1	15
CSARDRSGTDLGTQHF	TRBV20-1	TRBJ1-5	16
CASSAPGRQFF	TRBV25-1	TRBJ2-1	11
CATSRDKGVEDTQYF	TRBV15	TRBJ2-3	15
CASSVASGRADEQYF	TRBV9	TRBJ2-7	15
CASSLDRGTDNEQFF	TRBV11-2	TRBJ2-1	15
CASSLPDISYEQYF	TRBV7-2	TRBJ2-7	14
CASSLGTSNTGELFF	TRBV2	TRBJ2-2	15
CASSQVYNYGYTF	TRBV14	TRBJ1-2	13
CASTLGLAGSDGYTF	TRBV7-9	TRBJ1-2	15
CASSEILRKCRLNTEAFF	TRBV25-1	TRBJ1-1	18
CSVGWTALNTEAFF	TRBV29-1	TRBJ1-1	14
CASSQDSGAPDNEQFF	TRBV4-3	TRBJ2-1	16
CASSNFGRTVNSPLHF	TRBV19	TRBJ1-6	16
CASSPVLGTEAFF	TRBV7-9	TRBJ1-1	13
CSVSRAETYNEQFF	TRBV29-1	TRBJ2-1	14